The 3 T cell receptor beta chains listed next were all sequenced from one sample in a study of blood T cell repertoires in COVID-19. Method: immunoSEQ multiplex PCR; TCRdb's copy keeps in-frame clones and lacks some. Among more than 200,000 clones listed, around 84% were seen once. Sequences were obtained from PBMCs or T cells enriched from blood (not recorded which). These receptor sequences come from a woman between 45 and 65 years old who had recovered from COVID-19.

This clone occurred once. This chain joins TRBV12-5 and TRBJ2-2; 10 nucleotides agree with TRBD2. Trimming cost V 1 base and J 7 bases; bases outside gene matches: 9. The germline V gene encodes CDR1 LGHNT and CDR2 FRNRAP. The CDR3 sequence is 17 residues long. CDR3 sequence reads: CASGLGSSGGPLGELFF. CDR3 DNA: TGTGCTAGTGGTTTGGGATCTAGCGGGGGTCCCCTCGGGGAGCTGTTTTTT.

The chain links TRBV28 to TRBJ2-7; unclear D gene. Trimming removed 2 bases at V and 4 bases at J, with 18 bases between. The CDR3 totals 16 residues. The germline gives CDR1 MDHEN, CDR2 SYDVKM. Here the CDR3 DNA reads TGTGCCAGCAGTTTACCCCAGCTATTGGGCTTGTACGAGCAGTACTTC. It codes for CASSLPQLLGLYEQYF.

This chain joins TRBV5-1 and TRBJ1-4; 8 bases match TRBD1. The germline gives CDR1 SGHRS, CDR2 YFSETQ. Trimming at V came to 4 bases and at J to 0 bases, leaving 5 bases not matched to a gene. The CDR3 covers 16 residues. The CDR3 protein is CASSRGQGSTNEKLFF. The CDR3 coding sequence is TGCGCCAGCAGCAGAGGACAGGGATCAACTAATGAAAAACTGTTTTTT.